The 19 T cell receptor beta chains presented below share a single source sample, sequenced in a study of blood T cell repertoires in COVID-19. Libraries were prepared by immunoSEQ multiplex PCR; TCRdb keeps only in-frame clonotypes and omits some of them. The data contain 200,000 to 300,000 clones, about 83% of them seen just once; the ten biggest clones take up roughly 5%. Source material: peripheral blood. Receptors originate from a human donor in a cohort sampled during active COVID-19.

This clone has only a few counts. The chain has TRBV27 and TRBJ1-5; TRBD1 matches 10 bases. The CDR3 covers 15 residues. The germline gives CDR1 MNHEY, CDR2 SMNVEV (reference sequence). V was clipped by 5 bases and J by 7 bases; unmatched bases: 8. The CDR3 nucleotides read TGTGCCAGCAGTGCGGGACAGGGGCTCAGGCAGCCCCAGCATTTT. It translates to CASSAGQGLRQPQHF.

The V and J genes are TRBV5-1 and TRBJ1-1; TRBD1 matches 7 bases. V was clipped by 3 bases and J by 3 bases; unmatched bases: 2. Germline loops: CDR1 SGHRS, CDR2 YFSETQ. The CDR3 has 13 residues. The CDR3 sequence is CASSSTGDTEAFF. The CDR3 DNA sequence: TGCGCCAGCAGCTCCACAGGGGACACTGAAGCTTTCTTT.

The chain is built from TRBV12-5 and TRBJ2-7; D is possibly TRBD1 (6 bases). Per the germline V gene, CDR1 is LGHNT and CDR2 is FRNRAP. The CDR3 has 13 residues. V was clipped by 1 base and J by 4 bases, with 8 bases between them. DNA of the CDR3: TGTGCTAGTGGTTTGGCAGGGGTATACGAGCAGTACTTC. The encoded protein is CASGLAGVYEQYF.

The table lists this clone with a few counts. V and J are TRBV2 and TRBJ2-3, with TRBD2 matching 10 bases. Germline-derived CDR1 and CDR2 are SNHLY and FYNNEI. V dropped 6 bases and J dropped 5; count of bases not matched to a gene: 14. The CDR3 length is 17 residues. The CDR3 reads CASRPYSSGRRKDTQYF. The CDR3 DNA follows: TGTGCCAGCAGGCCCTATTCTAGCGGGAGACGTAAAGATACGCAGTATTTT.

This clone has a handful of counts. This chain connects TRBV5-1 to TRBJ1-1; 7 nucleotides agree with TRBD1. Germline assignment: CDR1 SGHRS and CDR2 YFSETQ. The CDR3 totals 14 residues. Losses at the gene ends were 5 bases for V and 1 base for J; bases not matched to a gene: 5. The CDR3 is CASSPGTANTEAFF. The CDR3 region has the DNA TGCGCCAGCAGTCCCGGGACAGCGAACACTGAAGCTTTCTTT.

The chain recombines TRBV5-6 with TRBJ1-3, with no clear D. The V gene lost 4 bases and the J gene lost 0 bases, with 14 bases spanning the gap. CDR1 SGHDT and CDR2 YYEEEE come from the germline V gene. The CDR3 runs to 16 residues. CDR3 coding DNA: TGTGCCAGCAGCCACGTCCGAGGGAGCTCTGGAAACACCATATATTTT. Its translation: CASSHVRGSSGNTIYF.

This chain connects TRBV9 to TRBJ2-1; D is undetermined. Germline V gene data show CDR1 as SGDLS and CDR2 as YYNGEE. The CDR3 covers 14 residues. V was clipped by 0 bases and J by 9 bases, with 13 bases between them. The DNA for the CDR3 is TGTGCCAGCAGCGTAGGACTCGGTGTTGGTGAGCAGTTCTTC. Its translation is CASSVGLGVGEQFF.

This clone was seen a few times. J is TRBJ2-5 and V is TRBV7-9; the D is unclear. Trimming removed 5 bases at V and 5 bases at J, with 9 bases between. The CDR3 consists of 12 residues. The germline gives CDR1 SEHNR, CDR2 FQNEAQ (reference sequence). CDR3 coding DNA: TGTGCCAGCAGCCGGCCCAGGGAGACCCAGTACTTC. Protein sequence: CASSRPRETQYF.

The chain is built from TRBV28 and TRBJ1-1, with TRBD1 identical over 12 bases. After removal of 10 bases from V and 5 bases from J, the junction contained 5 bases not matched to a gene. CDR1 and CDR2 (germline): MDHEN, SYDVKM. The CDR3 is made up of 13 amino acids. CDR3 protein: CATGTGGLTEAFF. CDR3 DNA sequence: TGTGCCACCGGGACAGGGGGCTTGACTGAAGCTTTCTTT. Complete variable domain (other parts from reference TRBV28 and TRBJ1-1): DVKVTQSSRYLVKRTGEKVFLECVQDMDHENMFWYRQDPGLGLRLIYFSYDVKMKEKGDIPEGYSVSREKKERFSLILESASTNQTSMYLCATGTGGLTEAFFGQGTRLTVV.

The CDR3 loop reads CASSPSPYNEQFF. The CDR3 coding sequence is TGTGCCAGCAGCCCTAGCCCCTACAATGAGCAGTTCTTC. The V gene is TRBV4-2, the J gene TRBJ2-1; a weak D match, TRBD2 (5 bases). V lost 4 bases and J lost 2, with 6 bases in between. The germline V gene encodes CDR1 LGHNA and CDR2 YNFKEQ. CDR3 size: 13 residues.

The chain combines TRBV19 with TRBJ1-1, with D unresolved. This CDR3 is built from 13 residues. V dropped 0 bases and J dropped 6 bases, with 8 bases sitting between them. Germline CDR1 and CDR2: LNHDA and SQIVND (reference sequence). In DNA, the CDR3 is TGTGCCAGTAGTATAGAAATTCGGGCTGAAGCTTTCTTT. This gives the protein CASSIEIRAEAFF.

This clone was recorded a few times. V gene TRBV11-2 combines with J gene TRBJ1-2; no reliable D call. The germline V and J ends were trimmed by 2 bases and 7 bases, with 11 bases remaining between them. This CDR3 is built from 13 residues. Germline loops: CDR1 SGHAT, CDR2 FQNNGV. CDR3 bases: TGTGCCAGCAGCTTAAGTACCCTCGGTGGCTACACCTTC. The encoded protein is CASSLSTLGGYTF. Full variable domain (rest looked up from reference TRBV11-2 and TRBJ1-2): EAGVAQSPRYKIIEKRQSVAFWCNPISGHATLYWYQQILGQGPKLLIQFQNNGVVDDSQLPKDRFSAERLKGVDSTLKIQPAKLEDSAVYLCASSLSTLGGYTFGSGTRLTVV.

J is TRBJ2-7 and V is TRBV29-1; maybe TRBD2 (5 bases). CDR1 is SQVTM, CDR2 ANQGSEA, per germline. V gave up 4 bases and J gave up 7 bases, with 14 bases separating them. This CDR3 has 12 residues. The CDR3 region is CSVVIASEEQYF. The CDR3 region has the DNA TGCAGCGTTGTAATAGCGTCAGAAGAGCAGTACTTC.

This chain joins TRBV18 and TRBJ2-7; 7 bases line up with TRBD1. This CDR3 is 16 amino acids long. Trimming at V came to 1 base and at J to 5 bases, leaving 11 bases not matched to a gene. Germline CDR1 reads KGHSH; CDR2 reads LQKENI. CDR3 region: CASSPLDRAALDEQYF. DNA for the CDR3: TGTGCCAGCTCACCACTTGACAGGGCCGCCCTCGACGAGCAGTACTTC. The full variable domain, in which reference TRBV18 and TRBJ2-7 provide the parts outside the CDR3, is NAGVMQNPRHLVRRRGQEARLRCSPMKGHSHVYWYRQLPEEGLKFMVYLQKENIIDESGMPKERFSAEFPKEGPSILRIQQVVRGDSAAYFCASSPLDRAALDEQYFGPGTRLTVT.

The chain uses TRBV29-1 and TRBJ1-1; D possibly corresponds to TRBD1 (6 bases). This CDR3 is built from 13 residues. From germline, CDR1 is SQVTM and CDR2 ANQGSEA. The V gene lost 8 bases and the J gene lost 0 bases, with 13 bases spanning the gap. The CDR3 sequence is CSPKGGLNTEAFF. CDR3 DNA: TGCAGCCCCAAGGGGGGGCTGAACACTGAAGCTTTCTTT.

This sequence joins TRBV11-2 and TRBJ2-5; a weak D match, TRBD2 (5 bases). Germline V gene lookup returns CDR1 SGHAT and CDR2 FQNNGV. This CDR3 is 15 amino acids long. With 0 bases removed from V and 4 bases from J, the gap between germline ends came to 12 bases. For the CDR3, the DNA is TGTGCCAGCAGCTTAGATTTAGACTACCCAGAGACCCAGTACTTC. This gives the protein CASSLDLDYPETQYF.

This clone has a single count. Different DNA sequences within this sample yield the same CDR3. J is TRBJ2-7 and V is TRBV18; D is possibly TRBD1 (6 bases). Germline loops: CDR1 KGHSH, CDR2 LQKENI. V lost 3 bases and J 1 base, leaving 10 bases between the germline ends. CDR3 length: 14 residues. CDR3 bases: TGTGCCAGCTCACCCTCAGGGGCGTCCTACGAGCAGTACTTC. Its translation is CASSPSGASYEQYF.

The rearrangement uses TRBV12-3 or TRBV12-4 and TRBJ1-1, with D perhaps matching TRBD1 (5 bases). Trimming removed 7 bases at V and 0 bases at J, with 6 bases between. The length of the CDR3 is 12 residues. CDR3 sequence (DNA): TGTGCCAGCAACAGGATGAACACTGAAGCTTTCTTT. Residues: CASNRMNTEAFF.

The J gene is TRBJ1-3, the V gene TRBV3-1 (or the pseudogene TRBV3-2), with D unclear. Trimming left V 6 bases short and J 1 base short, with 7 bases between. This CDR3 comprises 13 residues. CDR1 is LGHDT and CDR2 is YNNKEL in the germline V gene (reference sequence). The CDR3 nucleotides read TGTGCCAGCAGGCGACAATCTGGAAACACCATATATTTT. It translates to CASRRQSGNTIYF.